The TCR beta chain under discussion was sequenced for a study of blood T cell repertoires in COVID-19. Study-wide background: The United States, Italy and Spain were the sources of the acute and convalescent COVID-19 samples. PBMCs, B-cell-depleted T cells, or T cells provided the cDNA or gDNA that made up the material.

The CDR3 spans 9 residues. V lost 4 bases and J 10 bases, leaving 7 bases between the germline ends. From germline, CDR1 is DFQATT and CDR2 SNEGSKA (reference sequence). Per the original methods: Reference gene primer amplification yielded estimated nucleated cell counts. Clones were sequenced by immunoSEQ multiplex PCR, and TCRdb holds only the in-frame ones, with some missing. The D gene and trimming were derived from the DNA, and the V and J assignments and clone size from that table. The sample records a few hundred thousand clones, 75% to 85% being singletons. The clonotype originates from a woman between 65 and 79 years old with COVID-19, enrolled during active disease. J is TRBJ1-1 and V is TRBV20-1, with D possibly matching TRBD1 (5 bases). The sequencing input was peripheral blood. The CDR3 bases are TGCAGTGCTAAAGGGGCAGCTTTCTTT. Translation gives CSAKGAAFF.